This entry features one TCR beta chain sequence. Its specific antigen is unknown. No base quality information exists; no much larger clone differs at one position. The data belong to a study of shared clonotypes between healthy human individuals (dated by TCRdb to the early 2020s). Notes on the research overall: Two women and three men aged 18 to 49 years were included in the cohort. Per donor, three plates each were used for CD4 naive and CD4 memory, two for CD8 naive, and one for CD8 memory. To estimate repertoire size and how much clonotype sharing occurs between individuals, the study deeply sequenced the blood TCR repertoires of five or six healthy adults. Libraries were prepared and TCR repertoires were sequenced by different laboratories using diverse techniques, in order to increase sequencing depth and limit assay-specific biases. Leukapheresis yielded between about 0.8 and 8.9 billion PBMCs per donor.

Using the deep immunoSEQ assay, multiplex PCR amplified TCR CDR3 regions from genomic DNA. Genomic DNA extracted from each cell subset was distributed evenly over all wells of several immunoSEQ 96-well plates, and each plate served as one replicate. For sorted subsets, each replicate PCR was loaded with approximately 190 ng genomic DNA, equivalent to roughly 30,000 T cell genomes. The purified libraries were quantified using a Qubit 3.0 fluorometer, sized with a Bioanalyzer 2100, and then quantified again using the KAPA Library Quantification kit. A separate single-read 150-cycle Illumina NextSeq 550 flow cell was used to sequence each immunoSEQ 96-well plate. As for the authors' bioinformatics: Because the immunoSEQ output included only junctional sequences and no quality scores, the filtering could not be the same as the filtering used for full-length reads. Sequences were annotated with PyIR, a Python wrapper for IgBLAST v1.9, using IMGT germline references to assign V/J genes and CDR3. Any read was removed if the V/J assignment was weak (E-value above 1e-6), the CDR3 was missing, or the read contained stop codons, out-of-frame junctions, or ambiguous translated residues. V3J clonotypes were defined as sequences sharing an identical inferred V gene, J gene, and CDR3 amino acid sequence. Percentage overlap between repertoires was computed as shared unique clonotypes divided by the size of the smaller repertoire. Repertoire richness was assessed with RTK rarefaction, the Chao1 estimator, and Recon v2.1 estimates of unobserved clonotypes. Generation probabilities were computed with OLGA for all TCRbeta clonotypes obtained by the gDNA method from four donors. The table comes from immuneACCESS by way of TCRdb, which keeps in-frame sequences with V and J called. Part of the clones is missing from these tables; in studies checked, under half for an unresolved V gene and the rest for unknown reasons. V, J and clone size reflect that table, while D and trimming were determined from the DNA. The sample table lists some 1.1 million clones, 77% of them with a count of one. The ten largest clones add up to roughly 0.9% of the sample.

What the work shows at the level of the full study, not this receptor alone: Incomplete sequencing was indicated by rarefaction of sorted-subset datasets, despite the large sequencing depth. Naive subsets generally had larger estimated clonotype richness than memory subsets did. Because the study included only a small number of donors, the genetic and exposure-history diversity represented was limited. Roughly 5% of naive CD4, 3% to 4% of naive CD8, roughly 2.4% of memory CD4, and 0.4% of memory CD8 clonotypes were shared across a handful of donors. Clonotypes shared by all four sorted-subset donors showed higher generation probabilities than non-shared clonotypes. Only blood was sampled, and tissue TCR repertoires likely differ from those in blood. Based on pairwise subsampling, the degree of clonotype sharing among donors was expected to be affected by sequencing depth.

Donors were healthy HIV-negative adults with no recently reported acute infections or vaccinations. All donors were Caucasian adults living in Nashville, Tennessee, USA. CD4+ T cells were enriched through magnetic negative selection, after which naive cells were positively selected on CD45RA and the remaining negative fraction served as the memory subset. Blood was collected by leukapheresis, and PBMCs were isolated by Ficoll-Histopaque density gradient centrifugation and then cryopreserved in liquid nitrogen vapor phase. Analytical flow cytometry was used to check the purity and quantity of each magnetically sorted T cell population. From each sorted fraction, genomic DNA was isolated and quantified by UV absorbance on a Nanodrop 2000c. Taken from the germline V gene (reference sequence), the CDR1 and CDR2 loops are SEHNR and FQNEAQ. Counted from cysteine to phenylalanine, this CDR3 has 17 amino acids. The sequence is cut down to CDR3 DNA, 51 bases in frame from base 1. V sheds 3 bases and J sheds 1 base, leaving 16 bases between their ends.

Sequencing was performed on memory CD4+ T cells from PBMCs. This specimen's cell subset or site label, interpreted: CD45RA-negative fraction. Recombination connected TRBV7-9 to TRBJ2-1, and perhaps TRBD1 as D gene, on 6 matching bases. This TCR came from a man younger than 30 in good health. Some clones in this sample may be carry-over from other donors' samples. In nucleotide form, the sequence is TGTGCCAGCAGCTTGCTGATAGGCAGGGGATCCTACAATGAGCAGTTCTTC. This yields the protein CASSLLIGRGSYNEQFF.